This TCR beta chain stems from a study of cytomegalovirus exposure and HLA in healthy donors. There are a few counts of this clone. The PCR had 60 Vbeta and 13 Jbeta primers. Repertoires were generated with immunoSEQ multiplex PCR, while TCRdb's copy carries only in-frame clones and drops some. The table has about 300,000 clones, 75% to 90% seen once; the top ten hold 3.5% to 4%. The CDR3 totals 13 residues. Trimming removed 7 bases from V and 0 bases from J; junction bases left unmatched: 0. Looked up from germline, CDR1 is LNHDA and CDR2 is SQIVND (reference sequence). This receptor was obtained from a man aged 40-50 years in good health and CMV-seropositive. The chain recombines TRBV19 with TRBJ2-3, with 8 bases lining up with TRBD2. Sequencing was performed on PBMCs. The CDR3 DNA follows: TGTGCCAGTACTAGCGGGAGCACAGATACGCAGTATTTT. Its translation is CASTSGSTDTQYF.